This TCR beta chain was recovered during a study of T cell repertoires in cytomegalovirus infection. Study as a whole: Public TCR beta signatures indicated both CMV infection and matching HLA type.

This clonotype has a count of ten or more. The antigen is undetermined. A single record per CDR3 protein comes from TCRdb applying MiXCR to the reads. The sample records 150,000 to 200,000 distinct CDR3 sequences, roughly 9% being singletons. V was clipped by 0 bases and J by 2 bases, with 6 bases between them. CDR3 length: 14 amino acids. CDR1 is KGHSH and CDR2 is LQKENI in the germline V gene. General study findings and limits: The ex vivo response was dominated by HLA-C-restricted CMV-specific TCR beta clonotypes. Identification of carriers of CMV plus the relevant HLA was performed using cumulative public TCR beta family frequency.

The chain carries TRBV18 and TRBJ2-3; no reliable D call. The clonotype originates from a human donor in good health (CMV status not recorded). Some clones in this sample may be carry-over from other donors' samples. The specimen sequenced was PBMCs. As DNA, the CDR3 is TGTGCCAGCTCACCACCGTCACACACAGATACGCAGTATTTT. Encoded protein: CASSPPSHTDTQYF.